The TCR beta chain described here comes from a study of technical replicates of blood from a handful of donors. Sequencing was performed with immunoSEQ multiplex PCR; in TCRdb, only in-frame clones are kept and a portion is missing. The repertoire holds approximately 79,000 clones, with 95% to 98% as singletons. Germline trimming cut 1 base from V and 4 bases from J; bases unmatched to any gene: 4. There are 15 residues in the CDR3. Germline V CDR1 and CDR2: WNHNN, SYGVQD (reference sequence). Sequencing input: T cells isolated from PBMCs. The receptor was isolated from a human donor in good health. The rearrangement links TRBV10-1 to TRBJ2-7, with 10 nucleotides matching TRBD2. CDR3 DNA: TGCGCCAGCAGTGAGTTTGGGACTAGCGTTTACGAGCAGTACTTC. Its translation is CASSEFGTSVYEQYF.